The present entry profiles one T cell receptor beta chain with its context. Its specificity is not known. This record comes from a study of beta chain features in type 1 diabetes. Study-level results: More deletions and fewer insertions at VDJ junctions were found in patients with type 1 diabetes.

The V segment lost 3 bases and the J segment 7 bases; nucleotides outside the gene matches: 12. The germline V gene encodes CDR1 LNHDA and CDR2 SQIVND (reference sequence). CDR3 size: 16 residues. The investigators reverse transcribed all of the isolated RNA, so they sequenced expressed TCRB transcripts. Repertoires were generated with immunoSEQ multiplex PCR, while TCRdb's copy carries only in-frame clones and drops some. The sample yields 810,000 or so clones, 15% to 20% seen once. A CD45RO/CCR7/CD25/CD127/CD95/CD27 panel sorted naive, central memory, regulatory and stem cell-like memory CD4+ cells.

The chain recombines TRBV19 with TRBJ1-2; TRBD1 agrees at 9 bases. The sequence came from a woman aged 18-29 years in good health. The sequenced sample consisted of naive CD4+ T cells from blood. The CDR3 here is CASSIRTGGPRTGYTF. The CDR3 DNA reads TGTGCCAGTAGTATCCGAACAGGGGGCCCGAGGACTGGCTACACCTTC.